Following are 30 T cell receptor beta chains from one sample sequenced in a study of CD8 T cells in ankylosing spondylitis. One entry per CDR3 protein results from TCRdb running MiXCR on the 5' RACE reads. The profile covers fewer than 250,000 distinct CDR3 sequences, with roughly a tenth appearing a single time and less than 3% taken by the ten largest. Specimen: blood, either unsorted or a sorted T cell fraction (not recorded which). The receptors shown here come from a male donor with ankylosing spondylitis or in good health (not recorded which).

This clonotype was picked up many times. CDR3 amino acids: CASSFYSNQPQHF. The CDR3 DNA follows: TGTGCCAGCAGCTTCTATAGCAATCAGCCCCAGCATTTT. The chain recombines TRBV7-2 with TRBJ1-5; no firm D call. V lost 3 bases and J 0 bases, leaving 3 bases between the germline ends. Per germline, CDR1 SGHTA and CDR2 FQGNSA. The CDR3 has 13 residues. Together with reference TRBV7-2 and TRBJ1-5, the CDR3 gives the full variable domain: GAGVSQSPSNKVTEKGKDVELRCDPISGHTALYWYRQSLGQGLEFLIYFQGNSAPDKSGLPSDRFSAERTGGSVSTLTIQRTQQEDSAVYLCASSFYSNQPQHFGDGTRLSIL.

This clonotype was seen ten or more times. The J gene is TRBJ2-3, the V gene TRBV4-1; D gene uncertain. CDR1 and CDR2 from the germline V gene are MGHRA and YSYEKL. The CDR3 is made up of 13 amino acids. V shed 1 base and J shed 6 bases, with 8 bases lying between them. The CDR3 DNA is TGCGCCAGCAGCCAAGCGGAGTGGGATACGCAGTATTTT. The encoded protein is CASSQAEWDTQYF.

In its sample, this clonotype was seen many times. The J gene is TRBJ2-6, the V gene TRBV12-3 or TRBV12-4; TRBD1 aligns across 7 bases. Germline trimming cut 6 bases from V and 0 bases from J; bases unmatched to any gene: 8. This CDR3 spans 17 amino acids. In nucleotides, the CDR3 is TGTGCCAGCAGCCCAACGACAGGGAGCTCTGGGGCCAACGTCCTGACTTTC. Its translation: CASSPTTGSSGANVLTF.

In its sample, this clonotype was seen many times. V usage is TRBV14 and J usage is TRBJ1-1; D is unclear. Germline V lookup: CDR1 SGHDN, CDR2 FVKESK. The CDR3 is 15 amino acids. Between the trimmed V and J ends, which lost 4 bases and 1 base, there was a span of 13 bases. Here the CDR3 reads CASSLILGRNTEAFF. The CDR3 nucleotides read TGTGCCAGCAGCCTAATATTAGGCAGGAACACTGAAGCTTTCTTT. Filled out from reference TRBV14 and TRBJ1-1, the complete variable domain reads EAGVTQFPSHSVIEKGQTVTLRCDPISGHDNLYWYRRVMGKEIKFLLHFVKESKQDESGMPNNRFLAERTGGTYSTLKVQPAELEDSGVYFCASSLILGRNTEAFFGQGTRLTVV.

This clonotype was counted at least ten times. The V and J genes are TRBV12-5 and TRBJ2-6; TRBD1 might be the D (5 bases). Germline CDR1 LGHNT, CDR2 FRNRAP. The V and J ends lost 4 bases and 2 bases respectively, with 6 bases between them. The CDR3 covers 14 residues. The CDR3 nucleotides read TGTGCTAGTGGTTCAGGGACTGGGGCCAACGTCCTGACTTTC. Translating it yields CASGSGTGANVLTF.

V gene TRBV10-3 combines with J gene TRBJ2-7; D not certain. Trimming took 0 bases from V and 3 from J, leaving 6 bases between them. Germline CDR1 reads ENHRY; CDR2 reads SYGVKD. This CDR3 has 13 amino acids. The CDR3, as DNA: TGTGCCATCAGTGAGTCGGCCAACTACGAGCAGTACTTC. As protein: CAISESANYEQYF.

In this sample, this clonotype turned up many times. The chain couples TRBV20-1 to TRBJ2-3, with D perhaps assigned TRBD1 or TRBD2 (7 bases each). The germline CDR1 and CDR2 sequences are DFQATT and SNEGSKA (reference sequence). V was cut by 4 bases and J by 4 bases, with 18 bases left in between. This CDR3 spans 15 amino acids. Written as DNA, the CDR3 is TGCAGTGCTACCAGGGGGGGATCCGGGGCAGATACGCAGTATTTT. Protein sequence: CSATRGGSGADTQYF.

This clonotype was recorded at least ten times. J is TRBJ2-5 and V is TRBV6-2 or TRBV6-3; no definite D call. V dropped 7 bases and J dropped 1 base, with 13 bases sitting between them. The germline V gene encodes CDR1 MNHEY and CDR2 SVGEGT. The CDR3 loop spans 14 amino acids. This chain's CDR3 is CASTYGASQETQYF. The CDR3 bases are TGTGCCAGCACATATGGAGCCAGCCAAGAGACCCAGTACTTC.

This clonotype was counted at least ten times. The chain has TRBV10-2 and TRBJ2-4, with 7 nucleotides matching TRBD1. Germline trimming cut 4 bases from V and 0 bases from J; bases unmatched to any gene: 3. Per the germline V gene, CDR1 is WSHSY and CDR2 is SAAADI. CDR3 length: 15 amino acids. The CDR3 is CASSGQGVAKNIQYF. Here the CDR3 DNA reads TGCGCCAGCAGTGGACAGGGAGTAGCCAAAAACATTCAGTACTTC.

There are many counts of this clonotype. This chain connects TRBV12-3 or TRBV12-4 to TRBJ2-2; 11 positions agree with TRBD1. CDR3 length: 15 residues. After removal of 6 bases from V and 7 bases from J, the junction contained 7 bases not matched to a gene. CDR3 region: CASSLWTGGHGELFF. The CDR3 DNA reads TGTGCCAGCAGCCTTTGGACAGGGGGCCACGGGGAGCTGTTTTTT.

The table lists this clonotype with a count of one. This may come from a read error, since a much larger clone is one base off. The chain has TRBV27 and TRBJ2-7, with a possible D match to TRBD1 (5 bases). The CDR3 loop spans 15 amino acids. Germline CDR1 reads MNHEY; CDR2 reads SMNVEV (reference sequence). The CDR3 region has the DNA TGTGCCGGCAGTTTACAGGCTACGGCCCCCCCCGAGCAGTACTTC. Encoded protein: CAGSLQATAPPEQYF.

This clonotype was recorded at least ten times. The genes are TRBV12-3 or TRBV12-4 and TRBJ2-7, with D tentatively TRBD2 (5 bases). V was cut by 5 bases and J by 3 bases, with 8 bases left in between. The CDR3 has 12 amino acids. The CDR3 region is CASSRGFYEQYF. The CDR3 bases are TGTGCCAGCAGTCGGGGTTTCTACGAGCAGTACTTC.

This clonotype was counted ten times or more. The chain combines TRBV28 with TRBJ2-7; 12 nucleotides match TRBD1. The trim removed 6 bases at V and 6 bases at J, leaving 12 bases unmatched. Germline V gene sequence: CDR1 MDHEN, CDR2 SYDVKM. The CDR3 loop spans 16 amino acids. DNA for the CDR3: TGTGCCAGCAGCCCCCCCACCGGGACAGGGGGCGCCGAGCAGTACTTC. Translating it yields CASSPPTGTGGAEQYF.

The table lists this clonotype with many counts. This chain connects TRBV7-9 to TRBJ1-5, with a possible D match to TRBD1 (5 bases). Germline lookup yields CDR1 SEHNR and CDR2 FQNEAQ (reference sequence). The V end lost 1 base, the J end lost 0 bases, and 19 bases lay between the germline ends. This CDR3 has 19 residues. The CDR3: CASSLGSLGEVFSNQPQHF. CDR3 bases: TGTGCCAGCAGCTTAGGGTCTTTGGGGGAGGTCTTTAGCAATCAGCCCCAGCATTTT. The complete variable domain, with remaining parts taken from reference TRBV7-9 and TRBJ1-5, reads DTGVSQNPRHKITKRGQNVTFRCDPISEHNRLYWYRQTLGQGPEFLTYFQNEAQLEKSRLLSDRFSAERPKGSFSTLEIQRTEQGDSAMYLCASSLGSLGEVFSNQPQHFGDGTRLSIL.

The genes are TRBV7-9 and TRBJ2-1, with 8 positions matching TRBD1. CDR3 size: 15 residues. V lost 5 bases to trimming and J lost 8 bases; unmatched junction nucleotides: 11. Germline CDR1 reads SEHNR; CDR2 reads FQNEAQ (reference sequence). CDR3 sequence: CASSRARTGFHEQFF. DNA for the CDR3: TGTGCCAGCAGCCGGGCTAGGACAGGGTTCCATGAGCAGTTCTTC.

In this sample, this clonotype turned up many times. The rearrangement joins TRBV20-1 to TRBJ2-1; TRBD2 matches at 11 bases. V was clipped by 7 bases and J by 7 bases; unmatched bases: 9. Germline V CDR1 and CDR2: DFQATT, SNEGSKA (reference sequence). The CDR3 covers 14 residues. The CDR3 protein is CSVRGTSGSNEQFF. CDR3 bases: TGCAGTGTCAGAGGTACTAGCGGGAGTAATGAGCAGTTCTTC.

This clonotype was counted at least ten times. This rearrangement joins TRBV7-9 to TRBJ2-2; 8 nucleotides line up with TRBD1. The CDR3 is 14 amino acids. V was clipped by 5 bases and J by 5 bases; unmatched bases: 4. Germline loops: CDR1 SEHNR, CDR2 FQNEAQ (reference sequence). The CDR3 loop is CASSTGQGTGELFF. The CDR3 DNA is TGTGCCAGCAGCACCGGACAGGGAACCGGGGAGCTGTTTTTT.

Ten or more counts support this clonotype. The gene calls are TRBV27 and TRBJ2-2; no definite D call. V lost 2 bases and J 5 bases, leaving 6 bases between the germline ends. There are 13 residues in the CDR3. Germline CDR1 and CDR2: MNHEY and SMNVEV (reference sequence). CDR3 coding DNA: TGTGCCAGCAGTTTAGGGATAACCGGGGAGCTGTTTTTT. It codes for CASSLGITGELFF.

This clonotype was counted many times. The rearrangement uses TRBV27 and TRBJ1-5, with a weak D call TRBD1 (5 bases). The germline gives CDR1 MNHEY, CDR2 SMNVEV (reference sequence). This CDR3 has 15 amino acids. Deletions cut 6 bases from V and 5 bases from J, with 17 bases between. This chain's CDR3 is CASSKMGDRDQPQHF. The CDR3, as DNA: TGTGCCAGCAGCAAAATGGGTGACAGAGATCAGCCCCAGCATTTT.

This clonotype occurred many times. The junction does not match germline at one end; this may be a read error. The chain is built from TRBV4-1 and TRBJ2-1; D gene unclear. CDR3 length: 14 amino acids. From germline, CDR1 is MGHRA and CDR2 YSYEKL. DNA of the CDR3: TGCGTCAGCAGCCCCGAGTCAGTACGCAATGAGCAGTTCTTC. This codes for CVSSPESVRNEQFF.

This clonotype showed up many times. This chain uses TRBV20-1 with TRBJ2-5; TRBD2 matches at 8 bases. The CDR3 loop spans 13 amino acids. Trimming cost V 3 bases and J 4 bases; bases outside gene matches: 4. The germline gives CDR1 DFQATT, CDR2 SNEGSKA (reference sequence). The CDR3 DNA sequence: TGCAGTGCTAGTACTAGCGGAGGAGAGACCCAGTACTTC. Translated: CSASTSGGETQYF.

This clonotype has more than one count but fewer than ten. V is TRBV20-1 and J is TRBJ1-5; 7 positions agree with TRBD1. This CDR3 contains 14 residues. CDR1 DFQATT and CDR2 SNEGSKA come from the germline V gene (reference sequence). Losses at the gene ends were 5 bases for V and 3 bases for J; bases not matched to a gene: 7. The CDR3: CSAPGTAVNQPQHF. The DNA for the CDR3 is TGCAGTGCTCCCGGGACAGCAGTCAATCAGCCCCAGCATTTT.

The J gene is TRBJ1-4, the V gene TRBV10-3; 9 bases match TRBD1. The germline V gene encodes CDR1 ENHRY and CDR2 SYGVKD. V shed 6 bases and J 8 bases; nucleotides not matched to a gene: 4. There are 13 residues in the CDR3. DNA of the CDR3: TGTGCCATCAGCCGGGACAGGGACGAAAAACTGTTTTTT. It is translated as CAISRDRDEKLFF.

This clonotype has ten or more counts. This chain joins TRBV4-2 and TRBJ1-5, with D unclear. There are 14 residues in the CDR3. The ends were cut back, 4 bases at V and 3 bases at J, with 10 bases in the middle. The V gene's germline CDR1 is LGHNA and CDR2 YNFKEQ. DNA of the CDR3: TGTGCCAGCAGCCCTAGACTGTTCAATCAGCCCCAGCATTTT. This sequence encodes CASSPRLFNQPQHF.

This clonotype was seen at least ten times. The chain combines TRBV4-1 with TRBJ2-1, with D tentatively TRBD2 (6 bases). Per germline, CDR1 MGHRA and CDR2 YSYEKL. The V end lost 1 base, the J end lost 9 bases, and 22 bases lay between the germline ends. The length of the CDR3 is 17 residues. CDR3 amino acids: CASSQVTTGVPLAEQFF. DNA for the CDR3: TGCGCCAGCAGCCAAGTTACCACGGGAGTGCCCCTCGCTGAGCAGTTCTTC.

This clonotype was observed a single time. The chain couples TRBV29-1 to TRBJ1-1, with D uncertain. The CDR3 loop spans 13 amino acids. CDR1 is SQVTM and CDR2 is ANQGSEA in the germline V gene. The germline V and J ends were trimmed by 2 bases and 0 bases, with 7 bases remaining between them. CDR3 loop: CSVEFFMNTEAFF. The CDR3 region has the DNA TGCAGCGTTGAATTCTTCATGAACACTGAAGCTTTCTTT.

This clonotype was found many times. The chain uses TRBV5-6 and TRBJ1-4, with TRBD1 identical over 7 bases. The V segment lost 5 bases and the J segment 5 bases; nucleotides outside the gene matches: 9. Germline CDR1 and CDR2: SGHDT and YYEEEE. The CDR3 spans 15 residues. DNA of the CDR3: TGTGCCAGCAGTTACCGGGACAGTTGGAATGAAAAACTGTTTTTT. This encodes CASSYRDSWNEKLFF.

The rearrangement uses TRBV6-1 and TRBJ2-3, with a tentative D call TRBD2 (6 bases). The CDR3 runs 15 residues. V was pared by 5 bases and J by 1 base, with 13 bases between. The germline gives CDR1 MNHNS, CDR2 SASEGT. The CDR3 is CASSPGLSGTDTQYF. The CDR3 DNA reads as TGTGCCAGCAGTCCGGGACTTTCAGGCACAGATACGCAGTATTTT.

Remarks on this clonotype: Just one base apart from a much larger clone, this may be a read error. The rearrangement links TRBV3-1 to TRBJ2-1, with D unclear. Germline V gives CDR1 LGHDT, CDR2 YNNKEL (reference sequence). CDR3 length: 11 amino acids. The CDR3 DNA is TGTACCAGCAGCCAAGGGTCTGAGCAGTTCTTC. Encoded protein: CTSSQGSEQFF.

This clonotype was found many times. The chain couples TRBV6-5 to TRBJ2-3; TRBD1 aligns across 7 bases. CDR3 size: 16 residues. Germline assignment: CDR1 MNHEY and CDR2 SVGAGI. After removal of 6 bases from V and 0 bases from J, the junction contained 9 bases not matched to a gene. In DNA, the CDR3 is TGTGCCAGCAGCACCTCTGGGGACAGAAGCACAGATACGCAGTATTTT. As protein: CASSTSGDRSTDTQYF.